A selection of T cell receptor beta chains follows, all from one sample in a study of human T cells and chemical hapten exposure. One entry per CDR3 protein results from TCRdb running MiXCR on the RACE reads. This repertoire shows about 40,000 distinct CDR3 sequences, approximately 9% found once; its top ten account for about 15%. Material: whole blood, obtained in connection with sensitization to the hapten diphenylcyclopropenone (DPC). All receptors derive from a woman between 40 and 50 years old with alopecia areata. Some clones in this sample may be carry-over from other donors' samples. Both conserved end residues are trimmed from each CDR3. Fields, in order: CDR3 protein, J gene, V gene.

cdr3_aa: ASVTGDRASYNSPLH
j_call: TRBJ1-6
v_call: TRBV7-7

cdr3_aa: ASSYFRTGGTEAF
j_call: TRBJ1-1
v_call: TRBV6-5

cdr3_aa: ASSLGAEGETQY
j_call: TRBJ2-5
v_call: TRBV12-3/TRBV12-4

cdr3_aa: ASSLTGTSYEQY
j_call: TRBJ2-7
v_call: TRBV28

cdr3_aa: ASSLLTSGGAYGTGELF
j_call: TRBJ2-2
v_call: TRBV7-3

cdr3_aa: ASSRGTYEQY
j_call: TRBJ2-7
v_call: TRBV7-9

cdr3_aa: ASSSPTGILTEAF
j_call: TRBJ1-1
v_call: TRBV28

cdr3_aa: ASRGEIGWTEAF
j_call: TRBJ1-1
v_call: TRBV6-1

cdr3_aa: ASSGSSGANVLT
j_call: TRBJ2-6
v_call: TRBV7-3

cdr3_aa: ASSTGQATYEQY
j_call: TRBJ2-7
v_call: TRBV5-5

cdr3_aa: ASSSNDAKLAGYLYEQY
j_call: TRBJ2-7
v_call: TRBV7-2

cdr3_aa: ARSLQYLRPSGPLGQTQY
j_call: TRBJ2-5
v_call: TRBV5-3

cdr3_aa: ASSPGSLRPGNTIY
j_call: TRBJ1-3
v_call: TRBV2

cdr3_aa: ASSQYGLGNDEQF
j_call: TRBJ2-1
v_call: TRBV16

cdr3_aa: SALDRTEVAF
j_call: TRBJ1-1
v_call: TRBV20-1

cdr3_aa: ASSFGERADTQY
j_call: TRBJ2-3
v_call: TRBV5-1

cdr3_aa: ATGEISNQPQH
j_call: TRBJ1-5
v_call: TRBV6-2/TRBV6-3

cdr3_aa: ASSIQGGTEAF
j_call: TRBJ1-1
v_call: TRBV21-1